This T cell receptor beta chain was profiled in a study of blood T cell repertoires in COVID-19. This CDR3 has 16 residues. Deletions cut 2 bases from V and 3 bases from J, with 14 bases between. Germline CDR1 reads SGDLS; CDR2 reads YYNGEE. Generated by immunoSEQ multiplex PCR, the TCRdb table keeps only in-frame clones and is missing some. Of around 79,000 clones listed, about 87% are singletons. The TCR originated in a human donor in a cohort sampled during active COVID-19. The sequencing input was peripheral blood. This chain uses TRBV9 with TRBJ2-2, with D possibly being TRBD1 (6 bases). The CDR3 reads CASSVTGTGYTGELFF. DNA of the CDR3: TGTGCCAGCAGCGTCACAGGGACCGGTTACACCGGGGAGCTGTTTTTT.